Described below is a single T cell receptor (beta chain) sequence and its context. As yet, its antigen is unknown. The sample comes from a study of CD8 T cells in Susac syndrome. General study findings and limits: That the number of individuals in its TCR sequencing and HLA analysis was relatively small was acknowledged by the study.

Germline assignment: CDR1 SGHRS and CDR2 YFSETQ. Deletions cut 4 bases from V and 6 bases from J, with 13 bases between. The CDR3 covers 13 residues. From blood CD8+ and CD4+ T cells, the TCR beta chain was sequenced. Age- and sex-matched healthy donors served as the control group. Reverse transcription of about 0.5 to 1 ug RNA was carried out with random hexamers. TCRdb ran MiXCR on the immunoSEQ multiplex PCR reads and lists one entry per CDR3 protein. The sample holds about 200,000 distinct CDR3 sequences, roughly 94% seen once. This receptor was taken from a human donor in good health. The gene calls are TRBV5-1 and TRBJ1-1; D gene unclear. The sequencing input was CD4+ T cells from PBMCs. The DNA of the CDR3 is TGCGCCAGCAGCAAAGAGGGCTCCCCTGAAGCTTTCTTT. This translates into CASSKEGSPEAFF. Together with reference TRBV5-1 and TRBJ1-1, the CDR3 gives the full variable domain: KAGVTQTPRYLIKTRGQQVTLSCSPISGHRSVSWYQQTPGQGLQFLFEYFSETQRNKGNFPGRFSGRQFSNSRSEMNVSTLELGDSALYLCASSKEGSPEAFFGQGTRLTVV.